This T cell receptor beta chain was recorded in a study of blood T cell repertoires in COVID-19. TCRdb's table, derived via immunoSEQ multiplex PCR, lists solely in-frame clones and lacks some. This repertoire shows under 250,000 clones, about nine tenths found once; its top ten account for around 6.5%. Germline CDR1 is LNHDA and CDR2 is SQIVND (reference sequence). The CDR3 sequence is 14 residues long. V dropped 5 bases and J dropped 9; count of bases not matched to a gene: 9. The chain employs TRBV19 and TRBJ2-5, with 10 bases fitting TRBD2. Sequencing was carried out using peripheral blood. The sequence was obtained from a man aged 55-75 years who had recovered from COVID-19. CDR3 DNA sequence: TGTGCCAGTAGTCCTTCACTAGCGGGGCGGGCCCAGTACTTC. This sequence encodes CASSPSLAGRAQYF.